The text below deals with one T cell receptor (beta chain). Its antigen is as yet unknown. Extracted RNA was reverse transcribed, and the resulting cDNA served as sequencing template. The repertoire was sequenced with immunoSEQ multiplex PCR; TCRdb's copy has only in-frame clones and lacks some. The data contain 150,000 or so clones, over 80% of them seen just once; the ten biggest clones take up about 15%. Peripheral blood and lesional scalp punch biopsies came from alopecia areata patients. Sorted out of PBMCs were CD4+ T cells and CD8+ T cells. The CDR3 runs 13 residues. V shed 0 bases and J shed 6 bases, with 10 bases lying between them. Germline V CDR1 and CDR2: SGDLS, YYNGEE. The sample belongs to a study of CD8+ T cells in alopecia areata. Study-wide context: Tofacitinib dosing lasted 6 to 18 months, which was then followed by 6 months off drug.

Study outcomes and limitations: TCR sharing across patients was less clear than in mice, possibly HLA-related.

This clonotype originated in a human donor with alopecia areata. Sequencing was performed on CD8+ T cells sorted from blood, taken at week 0. This rearrangement joins TRBV9 to TRBJ2-7; a weak D match, TRBD2 (7 bases). CDR3 amino acids: CASSVDGGREQYF. The CDR3, as DNA: TGTGCCAGCAGCGTAGACGGGGGGCGCGAGCAGTACTTC.